This entry features one T cell receptor (beta chain) sequence. Target depth was 1 in 200,000 to 1 in 1 million T cells, about 10x per clonotype. TCRdb's copy holds only in-frame clones and misses some; the assay was immunoSEQ multiplex PCR. Of about 69,000 clones detected, around 81% appear once; the ten largest clones hold roughly 7.1%. The data were obtained in a study of cytotoxic CD8 clonotypes in ibrutinib-treated CLL. The CDR3 is 14 residues long. From germline, CDR1 is MNHEY and CDR2 SMNVEV (reference sequence). V was trimmed by 0 bases and J by 8 bases, leaving 13 bases between them. The chain joins TRBV27 to TRBJ1-2; D unresolved. This receptor was taken from a human donor with chronic lymphocytic leukemia. The sequenced sample was PBMCs, obtained at disease progression, from a patient treated with ibrutinib. For the CDR3, the DNA is TGTGCCAGCAGTTTATCCGGGGTGGAGAAGGGCTACACCTTC. This gives the protein CASSLSGVEKGYTF.